The 10 T cell receptor beta chains reported below all come from one sample, sequenced in a study of blood T cell repertoires in COVID-19. Measured with immunoSEQ multiplex PCR; TCRdb has only the in-frame clones, and not every one. The data contain about 160,000 clones, about 80% of them seen just once; the ten biggest clones take up roughly 7.5%. Sequenced: peripheral blood. These receptors originate from a man aged 60 to 75 with acute or convalescent COVID-19.

The chain employs TRBV30 and TRBJ2-7, with 9 positions matching TRBD1. J was trimmed by 5 bases and V by 5 bases; bases with no gene match: 13. Looked up from germline, CDR1 is GTSNPN and CDR2 is SVGIG (reference sequence). The CDR3 has 15 residues. CDR3 bases: TGTGCCTGGGTTCACCCGGGACAGGGTGCAGACGAGCAGTACTTC. This translates into CAWVHPGQGADEQYF.

Comments on this clone: Other DNA sequences of this sample code for an identical CDR3. CDR3 DNA sequence: TGCAGTGCTAAATCAGGCCACGAGCAGTACTTC. Amino acid sequence: CSAKSGHEQYF. The chain joins TRBV20-1 to TRBJ2-7; D ambiguous. V lost 4 bases and J lost 5, with 9 bases in between. This CDR3 contains 11 residues. Per the germline V gene, CDR1 is DFQATT and CDR2 is SNEGSKA (reference sequence).

The chain recombines TRBV2 with TRBJ2-1, with 8 bases aligning to TRBD1. V gave up 10 bases and J gave up 5 bases; unmatched junction bases: 13. The CDR3 loop spans 15 amino acids. Germline CDR1 is SNHLY and CDR2 is FYNNEI. CDR3: CATMNWGQEDNEQFF. CDR3 coding DNA: TGTGCCACCATGAACTGGGGACAGGAGGACAATGAGCAGTTCTTC.

This sequence joins TRBV23-1 and TRBJ1-6, with TRBD1 matching 7 bases. TRBV23-1 is an open reading frame whose function is uncertain. V lost 6 bases and J lost 1; bases outside the gene matches: 3. The CDR3 has 15 amino acids. The CDR3 DNA is TGCGCCAGCAGAACGACAGGGTCCTATAATTCACCCCTCCACTTT. Residues: CASRTTGSYNSPLHF.

J is TRBJ2-5 and V is TRBV30, with 11 bases aligning to TRBD2. CDR3 length: 13 amino acids. In germline, CDR1 is GTSNPN, CDR2 SVGIG (reference sequence). V dropped 2 bases and J dropped 5; count of bases not matched to a gene: 1. CDR3 protein: CAWSIAGGETQYF. For the CDR3, the DNA is TGTGCCTGGAGTATAGCGGGGGGGGAGACCCAGTACTTC.

The V gene is TRBV19, the J gene TRBJ1-6; 7 bases match TRBD1. CDR3 length equals 15 residues. The junction had 9 bases not matched to a gene; V was cut back by 3 bases and J by 10 bases. Germline V CDR1 and CDR2: LNHDA, SQIVND (reference sequence). The CDR3 DNA follows: TGTGCCAGTAGTATTGGGGTAGGGGGCAGATCACCCCTCCACTTT. Protein: CASSIGVGGRSPLHF. The whole variable domain, filled in from reference TRBV19 and TRBJ1-6, reads DGGITQSPKYLFRKEGQNVTLSCEQNLNHDAMYWYRQDPGQGLRLIYYSQIVNDFQKGDIAEGYSVSREKKESFPLTVTSAQKNPTAFYLCASSIGVGGRSPLHFGNGTRLTVT.

The rearrangement uses TRBV5-4 and TRBJ2-1; perhaps TRBD2 as D (7 bases). CDR1 and CDR2 (germline): SGHNT, YYREEE (reference sequence). The CDR3 is 15 residues long. With 1 base removed from V and 6 bases from J, the gap between germline ends came to 14 bases. Here the CDR3 reads CASSLPGGLSNEQFF. The CDR3, as DNA: TGTGCCAGCAGCTTGCCGGGGGGCCTGAGCAATGAGCAGTTCTTC.

This chain joins TRBV2 and TRBJ1-4; 12 bases align to TRBD1. Germline V gene lookup returns CDR1 SNHLY and CDR2 FYNNEI. Unmatched junction bases numbered 4, after V lost 3 bases and J lost 8 bases. CDR3 size: 15 residues. In DNA, the CDR3 is TGTGCCAGCAGTGAGGCCGGGACAGGGGGCGAAAAACTGTTTTTT. The encoded protein is CASSEAGTGGEKLFF. The full variable domain, in which reference TRBV2 and TRBJ1-4 provide the parts outside the CDR3, is EPEVTQTPSHQVTQMGQEVILRCVPISNHLYFYWYRQILGQKVEFLVSFYNNEISEKSEIFDDQFSVERPDGSNFTLKIRSTKLEDSAMYFCASSEAGTGGEKLFFGSGTQLSVL.

The count of this clone is one. The chain carries TRBV7-2 and TRBJ1-2; D is ambiguous. Germline V CDR1 and CDR2: SGHTA, FQGNSA. The CDR3 length is 14 residues. V lost 3 bases to trimming and J lost 4 bases, with 12 bases between them. CDR3 sequence (DNA): TGTGCCAGCAGCTTCAAGGTTTCGGGCTATGGCTACACCTTC. It translates to CASSFKVSGYGYTF.

This clone has just a few counts. In DNA form, the CDR3 reads TGTGCCAGCAGCCCGAGAAAAGAAGCTGAAGCTTTCTTT. It encodes CASSPRKEAEAFF. The chain uses TRBV7-2 and TRBJ1-1; D call uncertain. CDR3 length: 13 residues. Trimming removed 5 bases from V and 6 bases from J, with 13 bases in between. Germline V gives CDR1 SGHTA, CDR2 FQGNSA.